The TCR beta chain under discussion was sequenced for a study of cytomegalovirus exposure and HLA in healthy donors. Study observations and caveats: Most TCR sequences were seen very rarely across donors, but some public TCRs occurred in many. First-cohort TCR clusters were later found to tend to co-occur in the roughly 110 validation repertoires. High specificity and sensitivity for cytomegalovirus status were reported for the classifier. Listed as cytomegalovirus-associated were 150 or so TCR beta chains.

As concerns this clone: What it binds is unknown.

Germline CDR1 SGHRS, CDR2 YFSETQ. V shed 1 base and J 0 bases; nucleotides not matched to a gene: 6. CDR3 length: 16 amino acids. Data came from immunoSEQ multiplex PCR; TCRdb stores just in-frame clones and leaves some out. The table has about 150,000 clones, around nine tenths seen once. This TCR was recovered from a man aged 18 to 30 in good health and CMV-seropositive. The rearrangement links TRBV5-1 to TRBJ1-1; 7 bases map to TRBD1. Source material: PBMCs. The CDR3 DNA sequence: TGCGCCAGCAGCTTGAGACAGGGTATGATGAACACTGAAGCTTTCTTT. Protein product: CASSLRQGMMNTEAFF.